Listed below are T cell receptor beta chains from one sample, sequenced in a study of early T cells in non-severe SARS-CoV-2 infection. TCRdb re-analysed the 5' RACE reads in MiXCR, keeping a single row per CDR3 protein. The table lists about 46,000 distinct CDR3 sequences, less than 6.5% of them singletons. The sample was whole blood, taken at baseline. The origin of the receptors is an adult who was a healthcare worker with PCR-confirmed SARS-CoV-2 infection or an uninfected control (not recorded which). Both conserved end residues are part of each CDR3. A D gene is named only where the DNA matches it firmly. Size is omitted from some rows. Given values are once, few, many or a class for expanded clones.

TRBV5-1	TRBJ2-1	TRBD2	few	CASSLELAGGDYNEQFF	TGCGCCAGCAGCTTGGAACTAGCGGGAGGTGACTACAATGAGCAGTTCTTC
TRBV27	TRBJ1-5	NA	many	CASSFGGMDQPQHF	TGTGCCAGCAGTTTCGGAGGGATGGATCAGCCCCAGCATTTT
TRBV10-2	TRBJ2-3	TRBD2	NA	CASTLTSGRAADTQYF	TGCGCCAGCACCCTGACTAGCGGGAGGGCGGCAGATACGCAGTATTTT
TRBV7-2	TRBJ2-7	TRBD2	few	CASSPTSEAYEQYF	TGTGCCAGCAGCCCGACTAGCGAGGCCTACGAGCAGTACTTC
TRBV5-1	TRBJ2-1	TRBD2	few	CASSLGLAGINEQFF	TGCGCCAGCAGCTTAGGACTAGCGGGGATCAATGAGCAGTTCTTC
TRBV5-1	TRBJ2-6	NA	many	CASSLAGYAGANVLTF	TGCGCCAGCAGCTTGGCAGGGTATGCTGGGGCCAACGTCCTGACTTTC
TRBV20-1	TRBJ2-1	NA	many	CSASLVSASYNEQFF	TGCAGTGCTAGTTTGGTCTCTGCTTCCTACAATGAGCAGTTCTTC
TRBV3-1	TRBJ1-1	NA	many	CASSQGGHTEAFF	TGTGCCAGCAGCCAAGGGGGCCACACTGAAGCTTTCTTT
TRBV15	TRBJ1-5	NA	many	CATSPDLSQPQHF	TGTGCCACCAGCCCCGATCTAAGTCAGCCCCAGCATTTT
TRBV9	TRBJ2-7	TRBD2	many	CASSSQREGLGEQYF	TGTGCCAGCAGCTCCCAGCGGGAGGGCCTCGGCGAGCAGTACTTC
TRBV19	TRBJ2-7	NA	few	CASSPSDGDINEQYF	TGTGCCAGTAGTCCGAGTGATGGGGACATCAACGAGCAGTACTTC
TRBV9	TRBJ2-7	NA	many	CASSAAGSSYEQYF	TGTGCCAGCAGCGCGGCAGGGAGCTCCTACGAGCAGTACTTC
TRBV6-1	TRBJ2-6	TRBD1	many	CASSEQGAGANVLTF	TGTGCCAGCAGTGAACAGGGGGCTGGGGCCAACGTCCTGACTTTC
TRBV29-1	TRBJ1-3	NA	many	CSVAASGNTIYF	TGCAGCGTTGCGGCCTCTGGAAACACCATATATTTT
TRBV29-1	TRBJ2-1	TRBD2	many	CSGHLGLAGGYNEQFF	TGCAGCGGCCACCTGGGACTAGCGGGAGGTTACAATGAGCAGTTCTTC
TRBV6-6	TRBJ1-2	NA	many	CASSYWDTPPGDGYTF	TGTGCCAGCAGTTACTGGGACACCCCGCCGGGGGATGGCTACACCTTC
TRBV7-9	TRBJ1-1	NA	many	CASSLPQTVNTEAFF	TGTGCCAGCAGCTTACCCCAGACAGTGAACACTGAAGCTTTCTTT
TRBV28	TRBJ1-2	TRBD1	few	CASSLMAGGFGGYTF	TGTGCCAGCAGTTTAATGGCAGGGGGGTTTGGTGGCTACACCTTC
TRBV5-5	TRBJ1-2	TRBD1	many	CASSPPRQGAPNYGYTF	TGTGCCAGCAGTCCTCCAAGACAGGGGGCACCGAACTATGGCTACACCTTC
TRBV3-1	TRBJ2-5	NA	few	CASSQDTTQETQYF	TGTGCCAGCAGCCAAGATACAACACAAGAGACCCAGTACTTC
TRBV10-3	TRBJ2-1	TRBD2	many	CAISAGTSVDNEQFF	TGTGCCATCAGCGCCGGGACTAGCGTGGACAATGAGCAGTTCTTC
TRBV27	TRBJ2-7	TRBD1	many	CASSPFPGGYEQYF	TGTGCCAGCAGCCCCTTTCCAGGGGGCTACGAGCAGTACTTC
TRBV19	TRBJ2-1	TRBD2	many	CASSATSGSKDEQFF	TGTGCCAGTAGTGCCACTAGCGGGAGTAAGGATGAGCAGTTCTTC
TRBV29-1	TRBJ2-5	TRBD2	many	CSVSLLAGESETQYF	TGCAGCGTTAGTCTGTTAGCGGGAGAGTCCGAGACCCAGTACTTC
TRBV4-1	TRBJ2-6	NA	many	CASSQGGIAGANVLTF	TGCGCCAGCAGCCAAGGAGGGATTGCTGGGGCCAACGTCCTGACTTTC
TRBV29-1	TRBJ2-5	TRBD2	many	CSAMGLAEETQYF	TGCAGCGCCATGGGACTAGCGGAAGAGACCCAGTACTTC
TRBV20-1	TRBJ2-3	NA	few	CSEGAGTDTQYF	TGCAGTGAAGGGGCCGGCACAGATACGCAGTATTTT
TRBV4-1	TRBJ2-7	TRBD2	many	CASSQDDPGLASYEQYF	TGCGCCAGCAGCCAAGATGACCCGGGACTAGCGAGCTACGAGCAGTACTTC
TRBV4-2	TRBJ2-2	TRBD1	many	CASSQMGQGIGELFF	TGTGCCAGCAGCCAAATGGGACAGGGGATCGGGGAGCTGTTTTTT
TRBV10-3	TRBJ1-5	NA	many	CAIIEGLQPQHF	TGTGCCATCATTGAGGGCTTACAGCCCCAGCATTTT